Listed below are T cell receptor beta chains from one sample, sequenced in a study of neoadjuvant anti-PD-1 for oral cavity cancer. TCRdb keeps only in-frame clones here, not all; method: immunoSEQ multiplex PCR. This table has about 13,000 clones, around 70% appearing once. The sample in question was PBMCs, obtained after nivolumab (anti-PD-1) treatment. The receptors stem from a person aged 35 to 85 with oral cavity squamous cell carcinoma. Both conserved end residues are part of each CDR3. D genes are given only for firm matches. The size entry is marked missing in some rows and otherwise reads once, few, many or a size class.

length: 15
J: TRBJ2-6
V: TRBV2
D: .
size: .
CDR3: CASRPGSTGANVLTF
DNA: TGTGCCAGCAGACCAGGGAGTACTGGGGCCAACGTCCTGACTTTC

length: 15
J: TRBJ1-2
V: TRBV6-1
D: .
size: .
CDR3: CASRYETGANYGYTF
DNA: TGTGCCAGCAGATATGAGACAGGAGCAAACTATGGCTACACCTTC

length: 14
J: TRBJ1-5
V: TRBV5-8
D: .
size: .
CDR3: CASSLQGGDQPQHF
DNA: TGTGCCAGCAGCTTGCAGGGTGGGGATCAGCCCCAGCATTTT

length: 16
J: TRBJ2-1
V: TRBV15
D: .
size: .
CDR3: CATSRVGATSYNEQFF
DNA: TGTGCCACCAGCAGAGTTGGGGCGACCTCCTACAATGAGCAGTTCTTC

length: 17
J: TRBJ2-2
V: TRBV5-4
D: TRBD2
size: .
CDR3: CASSLELAGVYTGELFF
DNA: TGTGCCAGCAGCTTGGAACTAGCGGGAGTGTACACCGGGGAGCTGTTTTTT

length: 14
J: TRBJ2-3
V: TRBV15
D: .
size: .
CDR3: CATSRDGGTDTQYF
DNA: TGTGCCACCAGCAGAGATGGGGGAACAGATACGCAGTATTTT

length: 13
J: TRBJ2-1
V: TRBV6-6
D: .
size: once
CDR3: CASTSLTGTEQFF
DNA: TGTGCCAGCACCTCTCTTACGGGGACTGAGCAGTTCTTC

length: 15
J: TRBJ2-2
V: TRBV25-1
D: .
size: few
CDR3: CASSDGTRNTGELFF
DNA: TGTGCCAGCAGTGATGGGACAAGGAACACCGGGGAGCTGTTTTTT

length: 13
J: TRBJ1-2
V: TRBV10-3
D: .
size: .
CDR3: CAISDAVFLSYTF
DNA: TGTGCCATCAGTGATGCGGTCTTCCTAAGCTACACCTTC

length: 15
J: TRBJ1-5
V: TRBV4-1
D: .
size: .
CDR3: CASSQADRRNQPQHF
DNA: TGCGCCAGCAGCCAAGCGGACCGACGGAATCAGCCCCAGCATTTT

length: 16
J: TRBJ1-2
V: TRBV19
D: .
size: .
CDR3: CASSTTYAPGAGGYTF
DNA: TGTGCCAGTAGTACCACATATGCTCCGGGGGCTGGTGGCTACACCTTC

length: 17
J: TRBJ2-1
V: TRBV9
D: TRBD2
size: .
CDR3: CASSVETSKNPYNEQFF
DNA: TGTGCCAGCAGCGTAGAGACTAGCAAAAACCCTTACAATGAGCAGTTCTTC

length: 11
J: TRBJ2-1
V: TRBV2
D: .
size: .
CDR3: CASGGAGEQFF
DNA: TGTGCCAGCGGTGGGGCAGGTGAGCAGTTCTTC

length: 14
J: TRBJ1-2
V: TRBV6-5
D: TRBD1
size: .
CDR3: CASSRETGRHGYTF
DNA: TGTGCCAGCAGTCGGGAGACAGGGAGGCATGGCTACACCTTC

length: 15
J: TRBJ1-4
V: TRBV29-1
D: TRBD1
size: .
CDR3: CSAQIRGPYNEKLFF
DNA: TGCAGCGCTCAAATCAGGGGGCCCTATAATGAAAAACTGTTTTTT